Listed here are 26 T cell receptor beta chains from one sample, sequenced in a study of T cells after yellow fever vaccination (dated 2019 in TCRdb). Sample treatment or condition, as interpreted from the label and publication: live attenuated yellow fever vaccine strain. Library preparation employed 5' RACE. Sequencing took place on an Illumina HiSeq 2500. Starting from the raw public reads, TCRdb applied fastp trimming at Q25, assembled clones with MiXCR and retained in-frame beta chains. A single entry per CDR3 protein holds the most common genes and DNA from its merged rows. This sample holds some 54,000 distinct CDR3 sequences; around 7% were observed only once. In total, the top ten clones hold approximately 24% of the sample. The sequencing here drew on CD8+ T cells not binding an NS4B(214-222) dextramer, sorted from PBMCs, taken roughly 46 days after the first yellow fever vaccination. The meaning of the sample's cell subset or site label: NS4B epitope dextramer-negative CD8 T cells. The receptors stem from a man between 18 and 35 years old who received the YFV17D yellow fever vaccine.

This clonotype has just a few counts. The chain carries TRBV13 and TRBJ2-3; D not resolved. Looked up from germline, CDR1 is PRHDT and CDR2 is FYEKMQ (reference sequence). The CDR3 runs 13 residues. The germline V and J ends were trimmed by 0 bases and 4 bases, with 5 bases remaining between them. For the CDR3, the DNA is TGTGCCAGCAGCTTAGGCCTTCCAGATACGCAGTATTTT. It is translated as CASSLGLPDTQYF. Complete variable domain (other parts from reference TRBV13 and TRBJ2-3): AAGVIQSPRHLIKEKRETATLKCYPIPRHDTVYWYQQGPGQDPQFLISFYEKMQSDKGSIPDRFSAQQFSDYHSELNMSSLELGDSALYFCASSLGLPDTQYFGPGTRLTVL.

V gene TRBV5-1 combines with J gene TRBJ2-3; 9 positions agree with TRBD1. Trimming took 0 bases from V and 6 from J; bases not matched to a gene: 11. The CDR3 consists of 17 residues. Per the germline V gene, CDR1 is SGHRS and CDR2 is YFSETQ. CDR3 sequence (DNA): TGCGCCAGCAGCTTGGCGACAGGGGGTCGGTTTTCCGATACGCAGTATTTT. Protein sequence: CASSLATGGRFSDTQYF.

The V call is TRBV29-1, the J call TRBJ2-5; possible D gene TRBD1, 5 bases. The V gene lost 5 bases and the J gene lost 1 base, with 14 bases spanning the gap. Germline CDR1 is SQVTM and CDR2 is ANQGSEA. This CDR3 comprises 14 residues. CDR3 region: CSVPPDISQETQYF. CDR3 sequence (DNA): TGCAGCGTTCCTCCGGACATTTCCCAAGAGACCCAGTACTTC.

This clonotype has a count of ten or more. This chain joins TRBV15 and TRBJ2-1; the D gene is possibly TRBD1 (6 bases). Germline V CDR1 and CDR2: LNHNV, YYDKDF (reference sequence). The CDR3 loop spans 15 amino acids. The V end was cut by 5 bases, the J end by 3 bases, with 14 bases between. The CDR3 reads CATSRGQSGYNEQFF. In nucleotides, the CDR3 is TGTGCCACCAGCCGAGGACAGAGCGGCTACAATGAGCAGTTCTTC.

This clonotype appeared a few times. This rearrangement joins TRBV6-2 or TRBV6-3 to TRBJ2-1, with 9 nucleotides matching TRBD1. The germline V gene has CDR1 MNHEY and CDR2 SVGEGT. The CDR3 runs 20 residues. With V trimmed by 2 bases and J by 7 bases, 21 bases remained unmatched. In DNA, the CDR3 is TGTGCCAGCAGTTACCCTCGAACGGGGACAGGGCCCCACCCATGGAATGAGCAGTTCTTC. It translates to CASSYPRTGTGPHPWNEQFF.

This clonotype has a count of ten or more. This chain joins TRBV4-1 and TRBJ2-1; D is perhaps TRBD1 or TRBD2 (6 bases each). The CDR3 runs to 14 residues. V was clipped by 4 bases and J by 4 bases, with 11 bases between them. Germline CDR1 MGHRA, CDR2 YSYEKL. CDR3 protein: CASSPRGLYNEQFF. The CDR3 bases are TGCGCCAGCAGCCCTCGGGGGCTTTACAATGAGCAGTTCTTC.

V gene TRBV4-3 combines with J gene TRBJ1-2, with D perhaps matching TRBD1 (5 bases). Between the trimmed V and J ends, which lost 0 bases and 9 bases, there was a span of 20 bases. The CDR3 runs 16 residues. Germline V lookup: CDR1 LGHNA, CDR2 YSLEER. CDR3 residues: CASSQDRGSLWDRYTF. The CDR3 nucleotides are TGCGCCAGCAGCCAAGATCGAGGTTCCCTGTGGGACCGCTACACCTTC.

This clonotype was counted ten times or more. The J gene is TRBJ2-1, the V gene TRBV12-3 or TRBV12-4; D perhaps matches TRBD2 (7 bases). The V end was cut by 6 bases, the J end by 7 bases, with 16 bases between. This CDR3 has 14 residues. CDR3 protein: CASRKGGAENEQFF. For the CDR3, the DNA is TGTGCCAGCAGAAAGGGGGGGGCGGAGAATGAGCAGTTCTTC.

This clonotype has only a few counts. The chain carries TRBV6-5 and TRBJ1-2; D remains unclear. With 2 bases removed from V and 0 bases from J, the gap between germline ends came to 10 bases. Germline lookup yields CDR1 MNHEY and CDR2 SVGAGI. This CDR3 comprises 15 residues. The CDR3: CASSYKQLSNYGYTF. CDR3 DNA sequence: TGTGCCAGCAGTTACAAACAGCTCTCTAACTATGGCTACACCTTC.

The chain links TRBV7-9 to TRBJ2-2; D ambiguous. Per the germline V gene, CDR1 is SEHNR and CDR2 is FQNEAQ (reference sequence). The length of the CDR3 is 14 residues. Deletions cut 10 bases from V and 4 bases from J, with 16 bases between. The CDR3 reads CATPPRFLTGELFF. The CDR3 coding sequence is TGTGCCACCCCCCCCAGGTTCCTCACCGGGGAGCTGTTTTTT.

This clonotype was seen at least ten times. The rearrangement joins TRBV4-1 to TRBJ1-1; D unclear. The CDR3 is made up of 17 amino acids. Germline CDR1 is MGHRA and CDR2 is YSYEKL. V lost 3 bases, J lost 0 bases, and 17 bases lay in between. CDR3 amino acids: CASSQHGLSSMNTEAFF. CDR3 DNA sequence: TGCGCCAGCAGCCAGCACGGACTGAGCAGCATGAACACTGAAGCTTTCTTT.

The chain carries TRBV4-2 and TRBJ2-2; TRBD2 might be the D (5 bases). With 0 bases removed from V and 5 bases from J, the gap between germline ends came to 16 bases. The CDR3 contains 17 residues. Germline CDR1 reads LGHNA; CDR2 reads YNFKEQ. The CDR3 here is CASSQEDIGMVTGELFF. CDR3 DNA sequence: TGTGCCAGCAGCCAAGAAGACATCGGGATGGTTACCGGGGAGCTGTTTTTT.

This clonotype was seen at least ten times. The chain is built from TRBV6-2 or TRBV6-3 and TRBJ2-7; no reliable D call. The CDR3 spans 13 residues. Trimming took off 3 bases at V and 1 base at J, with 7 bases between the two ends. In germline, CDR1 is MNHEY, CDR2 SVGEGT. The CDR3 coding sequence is TGTGCCAGCAGTTATGCCTCTTCCTACGAGCAGTACTTC. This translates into CASSYASSYEQYF.

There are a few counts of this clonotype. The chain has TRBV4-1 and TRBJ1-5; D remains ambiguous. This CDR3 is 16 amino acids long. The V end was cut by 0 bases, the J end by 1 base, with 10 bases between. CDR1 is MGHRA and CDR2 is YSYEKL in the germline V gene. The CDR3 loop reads CASSQELTYSNQPQHF. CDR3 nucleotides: TGCGCCAGCAGCCAAGAACTAACGTACAGCAATCAGCCCCAGCATTTT.

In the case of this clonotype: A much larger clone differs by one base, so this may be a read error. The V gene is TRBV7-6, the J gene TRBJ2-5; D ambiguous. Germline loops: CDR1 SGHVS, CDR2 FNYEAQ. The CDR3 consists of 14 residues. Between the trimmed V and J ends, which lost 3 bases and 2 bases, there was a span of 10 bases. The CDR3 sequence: CASSFPRLQETQYF. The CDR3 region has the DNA TGTGCCAGCAGCTTCCCGAGGCTACAAGAGACCCAGTACTTC.

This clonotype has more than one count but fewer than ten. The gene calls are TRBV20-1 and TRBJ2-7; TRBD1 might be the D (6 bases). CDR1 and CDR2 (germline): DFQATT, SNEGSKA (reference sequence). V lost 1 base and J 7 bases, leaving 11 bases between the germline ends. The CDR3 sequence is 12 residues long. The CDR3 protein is CSARAGAWEQYF. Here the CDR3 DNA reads TGCAGTGCTAGAGCAGGGGCATGGGAGCAGTACTTC.

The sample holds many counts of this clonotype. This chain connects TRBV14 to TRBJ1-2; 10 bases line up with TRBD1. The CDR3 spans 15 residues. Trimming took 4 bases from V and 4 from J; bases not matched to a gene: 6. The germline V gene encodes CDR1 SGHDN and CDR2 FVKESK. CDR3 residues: CASSPGRTGGYGYTF. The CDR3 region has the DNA TGTGCCAGCAGCCCAGGGAGGACAGGGGGCTATGGCTACACCTTC.

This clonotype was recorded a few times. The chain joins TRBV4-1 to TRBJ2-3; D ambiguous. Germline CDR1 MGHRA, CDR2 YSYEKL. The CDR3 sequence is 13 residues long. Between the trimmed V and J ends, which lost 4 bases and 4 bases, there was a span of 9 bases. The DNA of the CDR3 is TGCGCCAGCAGCCCCCTTAGTGCAGATACGCAGTATTTT. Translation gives CASSPLSADTQYF.

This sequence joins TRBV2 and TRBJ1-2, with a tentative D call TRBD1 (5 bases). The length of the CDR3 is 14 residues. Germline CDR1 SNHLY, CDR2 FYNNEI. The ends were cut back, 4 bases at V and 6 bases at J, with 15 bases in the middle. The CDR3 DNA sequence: TGTGCCAGCAGTGGAGTGGGGGGTTCGGATGGCTACACCTTC. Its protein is CASSGVGGSDGYTF.

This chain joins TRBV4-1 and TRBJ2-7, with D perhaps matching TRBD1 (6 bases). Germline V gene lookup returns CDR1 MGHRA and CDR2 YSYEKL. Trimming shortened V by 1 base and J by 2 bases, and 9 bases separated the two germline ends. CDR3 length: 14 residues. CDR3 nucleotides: TGCGCCAGCAGCCAAGGGTCAGGGGCCTACGAGCAGTACTTC. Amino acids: CASSQGSGAYEQYF.

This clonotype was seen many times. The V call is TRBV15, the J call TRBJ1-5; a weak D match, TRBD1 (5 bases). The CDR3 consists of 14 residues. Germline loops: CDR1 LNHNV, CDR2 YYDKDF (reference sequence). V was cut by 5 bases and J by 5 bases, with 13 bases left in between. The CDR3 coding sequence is TGTGCCACCAGCGAACGGGACCGAGATCAGCCCCAGCATTTT. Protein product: CATSERDRDQPQHF.

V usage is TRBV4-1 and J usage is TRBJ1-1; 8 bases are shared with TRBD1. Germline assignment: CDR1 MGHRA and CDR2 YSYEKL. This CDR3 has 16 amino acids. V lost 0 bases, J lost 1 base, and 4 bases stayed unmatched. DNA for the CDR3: TGCGCCAGCAGCCAAGACCCCGGACAGGGGAACACTGAAGCTTTCTTT. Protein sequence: CASSQDPGQGNTEAFF.

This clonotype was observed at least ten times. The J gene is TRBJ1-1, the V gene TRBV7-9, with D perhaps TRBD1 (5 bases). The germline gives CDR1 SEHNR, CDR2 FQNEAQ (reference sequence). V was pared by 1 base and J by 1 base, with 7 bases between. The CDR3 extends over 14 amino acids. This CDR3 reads CASSLDGGNTEAFF. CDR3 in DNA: TGTGCCAGCAGCTTAGACGGGGGGAACACTGAAGCTTTCTTT.

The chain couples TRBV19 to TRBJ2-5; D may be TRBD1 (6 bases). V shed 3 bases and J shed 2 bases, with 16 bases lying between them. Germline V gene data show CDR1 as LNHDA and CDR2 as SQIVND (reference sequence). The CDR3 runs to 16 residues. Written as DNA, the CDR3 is TGTGCCAGTAGTATTGGGGGACATGGTCATCAAGAGACCCAGTACTTC. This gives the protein CASSIGGHGHQETQYF.

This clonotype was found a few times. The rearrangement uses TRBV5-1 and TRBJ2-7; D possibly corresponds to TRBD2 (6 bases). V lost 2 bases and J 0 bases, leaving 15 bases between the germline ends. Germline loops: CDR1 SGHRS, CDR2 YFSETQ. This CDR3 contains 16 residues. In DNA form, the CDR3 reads TGCGCCAGCAGCTTTCTCTACGGGGGTGGCTCCTACGAGCAGTACTTC. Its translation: CASSFLYGGGSYEQYF.

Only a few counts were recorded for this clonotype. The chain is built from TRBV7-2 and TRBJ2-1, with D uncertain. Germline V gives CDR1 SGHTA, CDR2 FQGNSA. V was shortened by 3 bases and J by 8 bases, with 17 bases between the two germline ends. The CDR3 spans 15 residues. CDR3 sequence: CASSFARPSAYEQFF. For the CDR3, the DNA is TGTGCCAGCAGCTTTGCCCGGCCCTCAGCCTATGAGCAGTTCTTC.